One sample yielded the 16 T cell receptor beta chains listed below, sequenced in a study of regulatory T cells in long-lasting Graves disease. Scientists built the TCR library using RNA that was extracted from PBMCs. MiXCR, run by TCRdb on the reads, gives a single entry per CDR3 protein. The table has 1,000 to 1,500 distinct CDR3 sequences, roughly 51% seen once. This specimen consisted of peripheral blood mononuclear cells (PBMCs), obtained with antithyroid drug treatment, in newly diagnosed or persistent Graves disease (not recorded which). These receptors came from a female donor with Graves disease.

The gene calls are TRBV7-9 and TRBJ2-5; D is ambiguous. CDR1 and CDR2 from the germline V gene are SEHNR and FQNEAQ (reference sequence). The CDR3 has 13 amino acids. Deletions cut 5 bases from V and 6 bases from J, with 13 bases between. In nucleotides, the CDR3 is TGTGCCAGCAGCGAAGGCCTGCGCAAGACCCAGTACTTC. As protein: CASSEGLRKTQYF.

The chain has TRBV10-2 and TRBJ2-1; 8 bases agree with TRBD2. The CDR3 runs 12 residues. The V gene's germline CDR1 is WSHSY and CDR2 SAAADI. V shed 5 bases and J 6 bases; nucleotides not matched to a gene: 0. CDR3: CASSREGNEQFF. In nucleotides, the CDR3 is TGCGCCAGCAGTCGGGAGGGCAATGAGCAGTTCTTC.

Note on this clonotype: A junction boundary mismatches the germline segment, possibly from a read error. This sequence joins TRBV5-4 and TRBJ2-7; D unresolved. The length of the CDR3 is 12 residues. The germline V gene encodes CDR1 SGHNT and CDR2 YYREEE (reference sequence). The CDR3 bases are TGTGCCAGCTGCTTTGTCCGGGACGAGCAGTACTTC. Translated: CASCFVRDEQYF.

The DNA of the CDR3 is TGTGCCAGCAGTCCCCCGATTTTGAGCTCCTCCTACGAGCAGTACTTC. This gives the protein CASSPPILSSSYEQYF. The rearrangement links TRBV25-1 to TRBJ2-7; no firm D call. From germline, CDR1 is MGHDK and CDR2 SYGVNS. Trimming shortened V by 5 bases and J by 0 bases, and 17 bases separated the two germline ends. This CDR3 is 16 amino acids long.

This clonotype was seen only once. The V gene is TRBV30, the J gene TRBJ2-2; no definite D call. Germline loops: CDR1 GTSNPN, CDR2 SVGIG (reference sequence). The CDR3 is 13 amino acids. Trimming removed 1 base at V and 7 bases at J, with 10 bases between. CDR3 nucleotides: TGTGCCTGGAGTGCGTTAGACATCGGGGAGCTGTTTTTT. This sequence encodes CAWSALDIGELFF.

In this sample, this clonotype turned up a few times. The chain links TRBV7-3 to TRBJ2-3; 9 positions agree with TRBD2. Germline values: CDR1 SGHTA, CDR2 FQGTGA. J was trimmed by 4 bases and V by 5 bases; bases with no gene match: 4. This CDR3 is 14 amino acids long. The CDR3 DNA follows: TGTGCCAGCAGCCGTAGCGGGAGTGCAGATACGCAGTATTTT. Translation gives CASSRSGSADTQYF.

The chain is built from TRBV7-9 and TRBJ2-2; D not certain. The CDR3 covers 15 residues. Looked up from germline, CDR1 is SEHNR and CDR2 is FQNEAQ (reference sequence). Between the trimmed V and J ends, which lost 1 base and 7 bases, there was a span of 13 bases. CDR3 sequence (DNA): TGTGCCAGCAGCTTAGTAATACCAAACGGCGGGGAGCTGTTTTTT. This codes for CASSLVIPNGGELFF.

J is TRBJ2-1 and V is TRBV20-1; 8 bases map to TRBD2. The V and J ends lost 5 bases and 3 bases, in that order; junction bases with no gene match: 9. Germline CDR1 and CDR2: DFQATT and SNEGSKA (reference sequence). This CDR3 has 15 residues. The CDR3 spells CSAQNPSGRYNEQFF. CDR3 in DNA: TGCAGTGCTCAAAATCCTAGCGGGCGCTACAATGAGCAGTTCTTC.

The rearrangement joins TRBV7-9 to TRBJ2-3, with 8 bases aligning to TRBD2. V was clipped by 1 base and J by 10 bases; unmatched bases: 7. There are 14 residues in the CDR3. Germline assignment: CDR1 SEHNR and CDR2 FQNEAQ (reference sequence). The CDR3 sequence: CASSLVAGGGAQYF. The CDR3 bases are TGTGCCAGCAGCTTAGTTGCGGGAGGAGGGGCGCAGTATTTT.

This chain joins TRBV10-3 and TRBJ2-3; 10 bases agree with TRBD1. Germline V gene lookup returns CDR1 ENHRY and CDR2 SYGVKD. This CDR3 comprises 14 residues. V was clipped by 11 bases and J by 6 bases; unmatched bases: 11. CDR3 sequence: CALGTGEVLDTQYF. CDR3 nucleotide sequence: TGTGCCCTCGGGACAGGGGAAGTTTTGGATACGCAGTATTTT.

This clonotype has only a few counts. The J gene is TRBJ1-2, the V gene TRBV19; D gene unclear. Trimming shortened V by 3 bases and J by 8 bases, and 10 bases separated the two germline ends. The germline V gene encodes CDR1 LNHDA and CDR2 SQIVND (reference sequence). CDR3 size: 12 residues. The CDR3 loop reads CASSIYGHGYTF. DNA of the CDR3: TGTGCCAGTAGTATCTACGGGCACGGCTACACCTTC.

The gene calls are TRBV4-2 and TRBJ2-1; 9 nucleotides align to TRBD2. This CDR3 has 14 residues. Germline V gene data show CDR1 as LGHNA and CDR2 as YNFKEQ. V lost 2 bases, J lost 7 bases, and 3 bases stayed unmatched. CDR3 DNA: TGTGCCAGCAGCCAACTAGCGGGATCGAATGAGCAGTTCTTC. This codes for CASSQLAGSNEQFF.

The rearrangement joins TRBV7-3 to TRBJ2-1; D remains unclear. V lost 5 bases and J 9 bases, leaving 14 bases between the germline ends. Germline-derived CDR1 and CDR2 are SGHTA and FQGTGA. CDR3 length: 13 residues. Written as DNA, the CDR3 is TGTGCCAGCAGCCCTTCTTACGGTGGTGAGCAGTTCTTC. Its translation: CASSPSYGGEQFF. The entire variable domain, with the rest obtained from reference TRBV7-3 and TRBJ2-1, is as follows: GAGVSQTPSNKVTEKGKYVELRCDPISGHTALYWYRQSLGQGPEFLIYFQGTGAADDSGLPNDRFFAVRPEGSVSTLKIQRTERGDSAVYLCASSPSYGGEQFFGPGTRLTVL.

This clonotype was counted only a few times. DNA for the CDR3: TGTGCCACCAGCAGGGATAGGAACACTGAAGCTTTCTTT. Its protein is CATSRDRNTEAFF. J is TRBJ1-1 and V is TRBV15; D call uncertain. The CDR3 is 13 residues long. Germline CDR1 LNHNV, CDR2 YYDKDF (reference sequence). Trimming took off 3 bases at V and 1 base at J, with 6 bases between the two ends. Full variable domain (rest looked up from reference TRBV15 and TRBJ1-1): DAMVIQNPRYQVTQFGKPVTLSCSQTLNHNVMYWYQQKSSQAPKLLFHYYDKDFNNEADTPDNFQSRRPNTSFCFLDIRSPGLGDTAMYLCATSRDRNTEAFFGQGTRLTVV.

This sequence joins TRBV27 and TRBJ1-1, with 8 bases fitting TRBD1. This CDR3 is 13 amino acids long. Germline V gene lookup returns CDR1 MNHEY and CDR2 SMNVEV (reference sequence). J gave up 5 bases and V 2 bases, and 1 base lay outside the gene matches. The CDR3 DNA follows: TGTGCCAGCAGTTTAAACAGGGGGACTGAAGCTTTCTTT. It is translated as CASSLNRGTEAFF.

The CDR3 here is CASSLGLTDTQYF. The CDR3 DNA follows: TGTGCCAGCAGCTTAGGACTCACAGATACGCAGTATTTT. The chain has TRBV7-2 and TRBJ2-3; no clear D. CDR3 length equals 13 residues. Germline lookup yields CDR1 SGHTA and CDR2 FQGNSA. The V end lost 1 base, the J end lost 2 bases, and 4 bases lay between the germline ends. The whole variable domain, filled in from reference TRBV7-2 and TRBJ2-3, reads GAGVSQSPSNKVTEKGKDVELRCDPISGHTALYWYRQSLGQGLEFLIYFQGNSAPDKSGLPSDRFSAERTGGSVSTLTIQRTQQEDSAVYLCASSLGLTDTQYFGPGTRLTVL.